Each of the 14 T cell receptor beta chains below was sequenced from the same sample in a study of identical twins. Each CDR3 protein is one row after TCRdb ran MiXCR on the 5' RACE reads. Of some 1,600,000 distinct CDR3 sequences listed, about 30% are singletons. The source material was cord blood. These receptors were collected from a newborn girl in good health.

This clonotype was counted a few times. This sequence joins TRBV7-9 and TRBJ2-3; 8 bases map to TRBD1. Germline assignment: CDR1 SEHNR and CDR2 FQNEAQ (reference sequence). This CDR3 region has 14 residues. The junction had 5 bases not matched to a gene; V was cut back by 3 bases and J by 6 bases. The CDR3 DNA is TGTGCCAGCAGCTTTTACAGGGGGAGCGATACGCAGTATTTT. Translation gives CASSFYRGSDTQYF.

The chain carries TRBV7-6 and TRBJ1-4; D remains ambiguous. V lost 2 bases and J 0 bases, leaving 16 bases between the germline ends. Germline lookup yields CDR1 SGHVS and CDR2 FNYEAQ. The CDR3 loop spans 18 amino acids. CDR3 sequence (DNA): TGTGCCAGCAGCTTAAAAGGATCGGTAATCACAACTAATGAAAAACTGTTTTTT. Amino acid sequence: CASSLKGSVITTNEKLFF.

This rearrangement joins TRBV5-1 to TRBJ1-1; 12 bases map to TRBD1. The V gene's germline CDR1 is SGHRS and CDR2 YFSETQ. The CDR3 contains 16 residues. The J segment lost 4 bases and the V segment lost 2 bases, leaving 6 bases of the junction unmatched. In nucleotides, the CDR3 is TGCGCCAGCAGCTTACGGGACAGGGGGCTCGGCACTGAAGCTTTCTTT. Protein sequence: CASSLRDRGLGTEAFF.

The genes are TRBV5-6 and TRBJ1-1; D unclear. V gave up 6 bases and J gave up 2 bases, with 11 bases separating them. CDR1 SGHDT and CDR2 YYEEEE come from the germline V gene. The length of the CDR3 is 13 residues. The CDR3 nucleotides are TGTGCCAGCACCGCACACCTTAACACTGAAGCTTTCTTT. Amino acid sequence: CASTAHLNTEAFF.

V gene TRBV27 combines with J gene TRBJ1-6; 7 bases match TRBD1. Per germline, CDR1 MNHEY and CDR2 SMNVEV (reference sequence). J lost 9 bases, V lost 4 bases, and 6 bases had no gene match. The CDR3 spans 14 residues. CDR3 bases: TGTGCCAGCAGTTATAACAGGGGCACTTCACCCCTCCACTTT. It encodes CASSYNRGTSPLHF.

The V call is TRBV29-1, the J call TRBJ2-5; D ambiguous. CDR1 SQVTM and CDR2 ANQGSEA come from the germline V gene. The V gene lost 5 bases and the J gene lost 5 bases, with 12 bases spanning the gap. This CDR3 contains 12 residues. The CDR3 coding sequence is TGCAGCGTTTTGACCTCAGTGGAGACCCAGTACTTC. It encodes CSVLTSVETQYF.

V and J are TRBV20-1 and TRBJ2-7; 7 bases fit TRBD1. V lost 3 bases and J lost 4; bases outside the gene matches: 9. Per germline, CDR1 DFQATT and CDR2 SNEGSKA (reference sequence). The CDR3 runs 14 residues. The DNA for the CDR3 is TGCAGTGCTAGTCATGCGGACAGGCCTTACGAGCAGTACTTC. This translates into CSASHADRPYEQYF.

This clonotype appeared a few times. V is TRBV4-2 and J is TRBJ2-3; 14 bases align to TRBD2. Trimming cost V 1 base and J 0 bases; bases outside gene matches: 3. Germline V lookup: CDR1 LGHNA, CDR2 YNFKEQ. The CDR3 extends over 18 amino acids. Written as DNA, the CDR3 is TGTGCCAGCAGCCAAGCGACTAGCGGGAGGGGGAGCACAGATACGCAGTATTTT. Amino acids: CASSQATSGRGSTDTQYF.

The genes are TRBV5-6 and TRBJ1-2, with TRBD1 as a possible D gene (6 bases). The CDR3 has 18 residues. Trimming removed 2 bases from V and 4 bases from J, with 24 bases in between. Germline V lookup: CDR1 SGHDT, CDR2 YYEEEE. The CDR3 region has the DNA TGTGCCAGCAGCTTTAGCCCGAACCAGGGGAAGTCGCGCTATGGCTACACCTTC. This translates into CASSFSPNQGKSRYGYTF.

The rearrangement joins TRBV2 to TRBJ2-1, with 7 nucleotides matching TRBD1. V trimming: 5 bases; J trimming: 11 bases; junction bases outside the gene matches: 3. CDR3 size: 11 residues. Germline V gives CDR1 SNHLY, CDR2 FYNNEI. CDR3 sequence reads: CASSRQGQQFF. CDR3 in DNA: TGTGCCAGCAGTAGACAGGGTCAGCAGTTCTTC.

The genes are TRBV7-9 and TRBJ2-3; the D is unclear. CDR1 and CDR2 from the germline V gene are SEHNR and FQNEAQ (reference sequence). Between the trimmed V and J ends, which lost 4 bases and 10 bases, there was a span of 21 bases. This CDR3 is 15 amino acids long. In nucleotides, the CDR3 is TGTGCCAGCAGCTCGACTGGGCTCCCGCAGGATGCGCAGTATTTT. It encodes CASSSTGLPQDAQYF.

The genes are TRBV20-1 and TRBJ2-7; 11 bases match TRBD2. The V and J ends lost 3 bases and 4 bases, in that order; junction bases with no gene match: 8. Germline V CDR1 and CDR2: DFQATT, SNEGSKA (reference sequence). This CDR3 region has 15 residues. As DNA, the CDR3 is TGCAGTGCTAGCGCCCCGGGACTAGCGGCATACGAGCAGTACTTC. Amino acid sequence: CSASAPGLAAYEQYF.

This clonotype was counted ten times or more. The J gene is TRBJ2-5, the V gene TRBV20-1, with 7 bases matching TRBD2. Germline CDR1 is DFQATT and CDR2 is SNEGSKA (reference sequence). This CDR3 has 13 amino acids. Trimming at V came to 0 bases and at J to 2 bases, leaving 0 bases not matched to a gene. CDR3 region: CSAREAGQETQYF. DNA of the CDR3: TGCAGTGCTAGAGAAGCGGGACAAGAGACCCAGTACTTC.

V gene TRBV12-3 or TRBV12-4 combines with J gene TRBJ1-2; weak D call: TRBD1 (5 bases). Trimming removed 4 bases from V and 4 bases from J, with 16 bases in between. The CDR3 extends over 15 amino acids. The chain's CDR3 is CASSSGAQGPYGYTF. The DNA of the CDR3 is TGTGCCAGCAGTTCCGGGGCGCAGGGCCCCTATGGCTACACCTTC.